These T cell receptor beta chains were read from a single sample in a study of T cell repertoires in urothelial bladder cancer. Here immunoSEQ multiplex PCR was the method, and the copy in TCRdb shows in-frame clones only, minus some. Among 5,000 to 6,500 clones listed, 70% to 80% were seen once. The sequenced sample was tumor-infiltrating cells from bladder cancer. These receptors originate from a human donor with urothelial carcinoma. CDR3s leave out the opening cysteine and the closing phenylalanine or tryptophan.

TRBV5-1	TRBJ1-1	ASSTGQGRMNTEAF
TRBV5-1	TRBJ2-7	ASSLRARTGQADYEQY
TRBV11-1	TRBJ2-1	ASSPDVGNYNEQF
TRBV7-2	TRBJ2-1	ASSLDGDEQF
TRBV7-2	TRBJ2-3	ASSLTRDTDTQY
TRBV10-3	TRBJ1-4	AISAGNEKLF
TRBV7-8	TRBJ2-7	ASSPELAVPGEQY
TRBV30	TRBJ1-6	AWTVGSGRSPLH
TRBV27	TRBJ2-2	ASNLSGGATGELF
TRBV6-5	TRBJ2-7	ASSYSGRGRGEQY
TRBV6-4	TRBJ2-4	ASSDSGVEGPYNLAKNIQY
TRBV19	TRBJ2-1	ASSVGQGISGEQF
TRBV6-1	TRBJ2-1	ASSEGGRDPYNEQF
TRBV6-1	TRBJ1-1	ASSPGDGTEAF
TRBV14	TRBJ2-3	ASSQVRGPPTDTQY
TRBV7-8	TRBJ1-5	ASSLVAQVNGNQPQH
TRBV14	TRBJ2-5	ASSLGTTGGETQY
TRBV28	TRBJ2-7	ASSLLPMGYEQY
TRBV18	TRBJ1-1	ASSPTQGMADTEAF
TRBV6-1	TRBJ2-7	ASSAPGRGLEQY
TRBV9	TRBJ2-5	ASSVELAGETQY
TRBV18	TRBJ1-2	ASSPGDRGFGYT